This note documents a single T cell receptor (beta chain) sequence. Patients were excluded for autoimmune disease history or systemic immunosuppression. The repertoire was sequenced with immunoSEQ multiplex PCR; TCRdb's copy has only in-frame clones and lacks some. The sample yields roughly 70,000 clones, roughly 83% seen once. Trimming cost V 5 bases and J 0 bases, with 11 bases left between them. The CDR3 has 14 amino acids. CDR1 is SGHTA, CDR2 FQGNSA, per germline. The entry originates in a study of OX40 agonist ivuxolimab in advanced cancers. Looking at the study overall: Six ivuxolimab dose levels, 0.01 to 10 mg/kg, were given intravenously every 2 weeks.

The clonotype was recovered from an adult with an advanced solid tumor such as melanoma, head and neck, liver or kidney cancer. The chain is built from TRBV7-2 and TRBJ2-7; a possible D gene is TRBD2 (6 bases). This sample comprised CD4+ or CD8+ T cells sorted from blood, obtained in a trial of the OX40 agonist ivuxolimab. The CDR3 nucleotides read TGTGCCAGCAGCAAGGGACTCGTCTCCTACGAGCAGTACTTC. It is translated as CASSKGLVSYEQYF.